The 4 T cell receptor beta chains in this list originate from one sample, sequenced in a study of T-cell reconstitution after alpha-beta-depleted transplantation in children. Preparation of the TCRbeta library used unique molecular identifiers. TCRdb passed the PCR reads through MiXCR, listing each CDR3 protein once. Of roughly 790,000 distinct CDR3 sequences listed, roughly 16% are singletons. This specimen consisted of PBMCs, mostly from graft donor cells, obtained 360 days after TCRalphabeta/CD19-depleted stem cell transplant. Receptor source: a male patient aged 10 to 17 who had a stem cell transplant for acute lymphoblastic leukemia, so the T cells may come from the graft donor.

The J gene is TRBJ1-2, the V gene TRBV20-1; D might be TRBD1 (5 bases). The length of the CDR3 is 13 residues. With 2 bases removed from V and 4 bases from J, the gap between germline ends came to 11 bases. The V gene's germline CDR1 is DFQATT and CDR2 SNEGSKA (reference sequence). The CDR3 sequence is CSARKSGIYGYTF. In DNA, the CDR3 is TGCAGTGCTAGAAAGTCAGGGATCTATGGCTACACCTTC.

This clonotype turned up a few times. CDR3 bases: TGCAGCGTTGAGGGACAGCCTAACACCGGGGAGCTGTTTTTT. Translated: CSVEGQPNTGELFF. This sequence joins TRBV29-1 and TRBJ2-2; 7 nucleotides line up with TRBD1. This CDR3 has 14 residues. The trim removed 3 bases at V and 2 bases at J, leaving 3 bases unmatched. Germline-derived CDR1 and CDR2 are SQVTM and ANQGSEA.

This clonotype has at least ten counts. The chain combines TRBV25-1 with TRBJ1-1; no reliable D call. CDR1 and CDR2 (germline): MGHDK, SYGVNS. The CDR3 covers 11 residues. With 8 bases removed from V and 4 bases from J, the gap between germline ends came to 8 bases. The CDR3 sequence: CASLEGTEAFF. The DNA for the CDR3 is TGTGCCAGCCTCGAGGGCACTGAAGCTTTCTTT.

This clonotype came up once. The chain employs TRBV14 and TRBJ2-1, with 7 nucleotides matching TRBD2. Germline CDR1 SGHDN, CDR2 FVKESK. Trimming removed 2 bases from V and 4 bases from J; junction bases left unmatched: 5. The CDR3 runs to 15 residues. The CDR3 sequence: CASSQWSGIYNEQFF. The CDR3 DNA is TGTGCCAGCAGCCAATGGAGCGGGATTTACAATGAGCAGTTCTTC.